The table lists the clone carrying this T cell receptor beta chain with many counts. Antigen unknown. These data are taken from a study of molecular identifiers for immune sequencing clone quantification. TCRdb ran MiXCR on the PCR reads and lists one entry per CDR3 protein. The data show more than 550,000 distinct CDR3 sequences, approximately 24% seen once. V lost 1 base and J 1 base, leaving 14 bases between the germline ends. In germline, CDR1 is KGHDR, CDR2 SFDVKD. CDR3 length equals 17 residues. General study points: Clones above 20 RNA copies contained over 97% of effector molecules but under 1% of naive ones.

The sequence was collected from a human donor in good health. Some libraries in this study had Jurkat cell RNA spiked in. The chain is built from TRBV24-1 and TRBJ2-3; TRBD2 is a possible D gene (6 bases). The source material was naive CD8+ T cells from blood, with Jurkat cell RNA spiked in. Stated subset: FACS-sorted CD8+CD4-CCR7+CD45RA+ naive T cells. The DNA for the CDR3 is TGTGCCACCAGTGATTTCGGTAGCGGCCCTCGCACAGATACGCAGTATTTT. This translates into CATSDFGSGPRTDTQYF.